This T cell receptor (beta chain) derives from a study of T cells after posttransplantation cyclophosphamide. Study results and limitations: TRB clonality was highly associated with recipient CMV seropositivity and reactivation. Donor-recipient repertoire similarity was low at 1-2 months, rising over year one. Skin or GI-infiltrating T cells shared few TRB sequences with blood.

This clone was detected only once. Antigen specificity is unknown. Assay used: immunoSEQ multiplex PCR; TCRdb lists only in-frame clones, some missing. The sample yields roughly 5,000 clones, 82% seen once. The length of the CDR3 is 13 residues. V gave up 1 base and J gave up 8 bases; unmatched junction bases: 4. Per germline, CDR1 MNHEY and CDR2 SMNVEV (reference sequence). A marrow graft followed busulfan-fludarabine conditioning, with cyclophosphamide on days +3 and +4. The chain couples TRBV27 to TRBJ1-2; 7 bases fit TRBD1. This material consisted of CD4+ T cells sorted from blood, taken approximately 330 days after allogeneic stem cell transplant with posttransplant cyclophosphamide. The source is a male patient between 45 and 60 years old who received an allogeneic stem cell transplant from a related donor and was CMV-positive. Among the T cells, some may be from the graft donor. The DNA of the CDR3 is TGTGCCAGCAGTTTATGGCCAGGGGGAGGCTACACCTTC. Protein product: CASSLWPGGGYTF.